What follows are 28 T cell receptor beta chains derived from one specimen sequenced in a study of identical twins (TCRdb year 2016). Preparation of the library involved 5' RACE. Sequencing relied on an Illumina HiSeq 2000. TCRdb reworked the public reads: Q25 trimming with fastp, MiXCR clone assembly, productive beta chains retained. When rows share a CDR3 protein, they turn into one entry using the most common DNA and genes. This sample is represented by under 1 million distinct CDR3 sequences; 10% to 15% of them were singletons. The ten top clones hold around 1.5% of the sample. The sample was also linked to a second study, of yellow fever vaccine responses in identical twins.

Material: PBMCs. These receptors were obtained from a woman aged 18 to 35 in good health.

The rearrangement joins TRBV5-1 to TRBJ2-7; 7 nucleotides match TRBD2. In germline, CDR1 is SGHRS, CDR2 YFSETQ. The ends lost 1 base at V and 2 bases at J; junction bases unmatched: 0. The CDR3 contains 13 residues. CDR3 coding DNA: TGCGCCAGCAGCTTGAGCGGGGCCTACGAGCAGTACGTC. Protein sequence: CASSLSGAYEQYV.

In its sample, this clonotype was seen a few times. This chain joins TRBV4-1 and TRBJ2-1, with 9 bases aligning to TRBD2. The CDR3 is 17 residues long. CDR1 and CDR2 (germline): MGHRA, YSYEKL. Losses at the gene ends were 0 bases for V and 4 bases for J; bases not matched to a gene: 7. Here the CDR3 DNA reads TGCGCCAGCAGCCAAGATCCTAGCGGGACATTGTACAATGAGCAGTTCTTC. This gives the protein CASSQDPSGTLYNEQFF.

Ten or more counts support this clonotype. The V and J genes are TRBV12-3 or TRBV12-4 and TRBJ2-7; tentatively, D is TRBD2 (5 bases). V dropped 7 bases and J dropped 3 bases, with 13 bases sitting between them. There are 13 residues in the CDR3. Written as DNA, the CDR3 is TGTGCCAGCACCCGGGAAGGGCTCTACGAGCAGTACTTC. Translated, it gives CASTREGLYEQYF.

This clonotype has a handful of counts. The J gene is TRBJ2-5, the V gene TRBV5-1, with D unclear. The CDR3 covers 13 residues. Trimming left V 5 bases short and J 1 base short, with 9 bases between. Germline V lookup: CDR1 SGHRS, CDR2 YFSETQ. As DNA, the CDR3 is TGCGCCAGCAGTCCTGAAGCCCAAGAGACCCAGTACTTC. Amino acid sequence: CASSPEAQETQYF. Combining the CDR3 with reference TRBV5-1 and TRBJ2-5 gives the whole variable domain KAGVTQTPRYLIKTRGQQVTLSCSPISGHRSVSWYQQTPGQGLQFLFEYFSETQRNKGNFPGRFSGRQFSNSRSEMNVSTLELGDSALYLCASSPEAQETQYFGPGTRLLVL.

The V gene is TRBV3-1, the J gene TRBJ2-7, with a tentative D call TRBD1 (5 bases). The V and J ends lost 2 bases and 7 bases respectively, with 6 bases between them. Germline V lookup: CDR1 LGHDT, CDR2 YNNKEL (reference sequence). CDR3 size: 11 residues. The DNA for the CDR3 is TGTGCCAGCAGCCAAAACAGGGAGCAGTACGTC. It translates to CASSQNREQYV.

The J gene is TRBJ2-5, the V gene TRBV5-1; 10 nucleotides match TRBD1. There are 15 residues in the CDR3. The germline V gene encodes CDR1 SGHRS and CDR2 YFSETQ. After removal of 6 bases from V and 4 bases from J, the junction contained 9 bases not matched to a gene. The CDR3 nucleotides read TGCGCCAGCACCCTCGACAGGGGGCATGGAGAGACCCAGTACTTC. This translates into CASTLDRGHGETQYF.

The chain recombines TRBV12-3 or TRBV12-4 with TRBJ2-3, with D unclear. CDR3 length equals 14 residues. V was pared by 5 bases and J by 2 bases, with 11 bases between. CDR3 residues: CASSPETATDTQYF. The CDR3 region has the DNA TGTGCCAGCAGTCCGGAGACGGCCACAGATACGCAGTATTTT.

This clonotype was found many times. This chain uses TRBV27 with TRBJ1-5; 9 bases line up with TRBD1. The junction had 6 bases not matched to a gene; V was cut back by 0 bases and J by 3 bases. Germline-derived CDR1 and CDR2 are MNHEY and SMNVEV (reference sequence). The CDR3 contains 17 residues. CDR3 in amino acids: CASSLSGGQGSNQPQHF. The DNA for the CDR3 is TGTGCCAGCAGTTTATCAGGGGGACAGGGATCCAATCAGCCCCAGCATTTT.

This clonotype has more than one count but fewer than ten. This chain links TRBV12-5 with TRBJ1-5; D is undetermined. The CDR3 sequence is 14 residues long. V was shortened by 3 bases and J by 0 bases, with 6 bases between the two germline ends. Germline V gene lookup returns CDR1 LGHNT and CDR2 FRNRAP. The DNA for the CDR3 is TGTGCTAGTGGTTTCAGGAATAGCAATCAGCCCCAGCATTTT. Translated, it gives CASGFRNSNQPQHF.

In this sample, this clonotype turned up a few times. The chain combines TRBV20-1 with TRBJ2-7; D gene ambiguous. CDR3 length: 14 amino acids. V shed 2 bases and J shed 0 bases, with 11 bases lying between them. CDR1 DFQATT and CDR2 SNEGSKA come from the germline V gene (reference sequence). The CDR3 reads CSARRTASSYEQYV. The CDR3 DNA follows: TGCAGTGCTAGACGAACGGCTAGCTCCTACGAGCAGTACGTC.

V usage is TRBV12-3 or TRBV12-4 and J usage is TRBJ2-1; tentative D call: TRBD1 (5 bases). The CDR3 runs to 18 residues. Trimming removed 6 bases at V and 7 bases at J, with 28 bases between. CDR3 protein: CASSQPFSGRAATNEQFF. The CDR3 DNA follows: TGTGCCAGCAGCCAACCCTTTAGTGGCAGGGCTGCTACTAATGAGCAGTTCTTC.

J is TRBJ2-5 and V is TRBV12-3 or TRBV12-4, with unresolved D. V lost 4 bases to trimming and J lost 5 bases, with 11 bases between them. This CDR3 is built from 13 residues. The CDR3 DNA reads as TGTGCCAGCAGTTCGTACCGTAAGGAGACCCAGTACTTC. Protein: CASSSYRKETQYF.

The V call is TRBV19, the J call TRBJ1-1; D perhaps matches TRBD1 (5 bases). The CDR3 has 14 residues. V shed 7 bases and J shed 1 base, with 13 bases lying between them. Looked up from germline, CDR1 is LNHDA and CDR2 is SQIVND (reference sequence). CDR3 in amino acids: CASTRGWGNTEAFF. CDR3 in DNA: TGTGCCAGTACCCGGGGGTGGGGGAACACTGAAGCTTTCTTT.

The chain is built from TRBV5-1 and TRBJ2-1; no reliable D call. V lost 0 bases and J 0 bases, leaving 10 bases between the germline ends. The CDR3 length is 16 residues. CDR1 SGHRS and CDR2 YFSETQ come from the germline V gene. CDR3 sequence (DNA): TGCGCCAGCAGCTTGGCCGCATCCAGCTCCTACAATGAGCAGTTCTTC. This sequence encodes CASSLAASSSYNEQFF.

The chain couples TRBV5-1 to TRBJ1-3; D gene ambiguous. This CDR3 is built from 16 residues. Germline V lookup: CDR1 SGHRS, CDR2 YFSETQ. V dropped 0 bases and J dropped 3 bases, with 13 bases sitting between them. The CDR3: CASSLGWGSSGNTIYF. The CDR3 DNA sequence: TGCGCCAGCAGCTTGGGATGGGGAAGTAGTGGAAACACCATATATTTT.

This clonotype was picked up a small number of times. The DNA of the CDR3 is TGTGCCAGCAGTTTAGGCAGCGGGGTACACGAGCAGTACTTC. The encoded protein is CASSLGSGVHEQYF. The V and J genes are TRBV12-3 or TRBV12-4 and TRBJ2-7, with 7 bases that match TRBD2. The length of the CDR3 is 14 residues. The junction had 5 bases not matched to a gene; V was cut back by 1 base and J by 5 bases.

In this sample, this clonotype turned up a few times. The V call is TRBV14, the J call TRBJ2-2; 9 bases are a match to TRBD1. The junction had 4 bases not matched to a gene; V was cut back by 1 base and J by 1 base. The CDR3 consists of 17 residues. Germline V gene data show CDR1 as SGHDN and CDR2 as FVKESK. CDR3 sequence reads: CASSQVKGQGNTGELFF. CDR3 in DNA: TGTGCCAGCAGCCAAGTAAAGGGACAGGGGAACACCGGGGAGCTGTTTTTT.

This chain connects TRBV12-3 or TRBV12-4 to TRBJ2-5, with 7 bases fitting TRBD1. This CDR3 has 16 amino acids. The V segment lost 6 bases and the J segment 0 bases; nucleotides outside the gene matches: 10. CDR3: CASRFWGTVDQETQYF. The DNA for the CDR3 is TGTGCCAGCAGGTTCTGGGGGACAGTAGACCAAGAGACCCAGTACTTC.

This clonotype is categorized as medium-sized. The CDR3 loop is CASSSIRDVDSPLHF. The CDR3 bases are TGTGCCAGCAGCTCCATAAGGGACGTTGATTCACCCCTCCACTTT. The rearrangement joins TRBV11-2 to TRBJ1-6, with D tentatively TRBD1 (5 bases). The CDR3 covers 15 residues. V was shortened by 4 bases and J by 8 bases, with 15 bases between the two germline ends. Germline V gene lookup returns CDR1 SGHAT and CDR2 FQNNGV.

The chain carries TRBV27 and TRBJ2-3, with D possibly being TRBD2 (6 bases). Germline lookup yields CDR1 MNHEY and CDR2 SMNVEV (reference sequence). The germline V and J ends were trimmed by 10 bases and 3 bases, with 14 bases remaining between them. CDR3 length equals 13 residues. CDR3 in amino acids: CATMGGWTDTQYF. The CDR3 nucleotides are TGTGCCACAATGGGGGGTTGGACAGATACGCAGTATTTT.

This clonotype occurred a few times. The chain has TRBV20-1 and TRBJ1-1, with D possibly TRBD1 on 5 matching bases. Trimming removed 2 bases from V and 4 bases from J, with 17 bases in between. The germline CDR1 and CDR2 sequences are DFQATT and SNEGSKA (reference sequence). This CDR3 has 15 amino acids. The DNA of the CDR3 is TGCAGTGCTAGATCGTCACGGGCAGGGTCCACTGAAGCTTTCTTT. Its protein product is CSARSSRAGSTEAFF.

This clonotype was recorded a few times. V is TRBV6-1 and J is TRBJ1-3; D is uncertain. Per germline, CDR1 MNHNS and CDR2 SASEGT. The V end was cut by 6 bases, the J end by 0 bases, with 12 bases between. There are 15 residues in the CDR3. CDR3 sequence reads: CASSATVHSGNTIYF. The DNA of the CDR3 is TGTGCCAGCAGCGCTACAGTGCACTCTGGAAACACCATATATTTT.

The V and J genes are TRBV7-6 and TRBJ2-3; 13 nucleotides match TRBD2. The CDR3 sequence is 16 residues long. The germline V gene encodes CDR1 SGHVS and CDR2 FNYEAQ. V was pared by 5 bases and J by 3 bases, with 5 bases of the junction left unmatched. Written as DNA, the CDR3 is TGTGCCAGCAGCCCGGGACTAGCGGGGACGACAGATACGCAGTATTTT. Translated, it gives CASSPGLAGTTDTQYF.

This chain joins TRBV12-3 or TRBV12-4 and TRBJ2-2; TRBD1 matches 9 bases. This CDR3 region has 16 residues. The V gene end was trimmed by 5 bases and the J gene end by 7 bases; junction bases not matched to a gene: 11. The CDR3 nucleotides read TGTGCCAGCAGTAAAAACAGGGGGCTTATGGGCGGGGAGCTGTTTTTT. Its protein product is CASSKNRGLMGGELFF.

This clonotype was detected only a few times. The chain recombines TRBV20-1 with TRBJ2-1; 9 positions match TRBD2. V dropped 6 bases and J dropped 7; count of bases not matched to a gene: 10. CDR1 and CDR2 (germline): DFQATT, SNEGSKA (reference sequence). The CDR3 consists of 14 residues. CDR3 residues: CSARVAGAENEQFF. CDR3 DNA sequence: TGCAGTGCGAGGGTAGCGGGGGCTGAGAATGAGCAGTTCTTC.

There are many counts of this clonotype. The chain combines TRBV12-3 or TRBV12-4 with TRBJ1-1, with D tentatively TRBD1 (5 bases). Trimming removed 3 bases at V and 0 bases at J, with 11 bases between. CDR3 length: 15 amino acids. CDR3 residues: CASSFGQGLNTEAFF. CDR3 sequence (DNA): TGTGCCAGCAGTTTCGGGCAGGGCCTGAACACTGAAGCTTTCTTT.

Only a few counts were recorded for this clonotype. This chain connects TRBV27 to TRBJ2-1, with D perhaps TRBD2 (6 bases). The CDR3 runs to 17 residues. Germline CDR1 MNHEY, CDR2 SMNVEV (reference sequence). V lost 0 bases to trimming and J lost 2 bases, with 14 bases between them. The CDR3 here is CASSLSRYGSAYNEQFF. The CDR3 coding sequence is TGTGCCAGCAGTTTATCCAGATACGGGAGCGCCTACAATGAGCAGTTCTTC.

This clonotype was observed a handful of times. This chain connects TRBV4-1 to TRBJ1-2; TRBD1 agrees at 10 bases. This CDR3 comprises 16 residues. The V segment lost 4 bases and the J segment 4 bases; nucleotides outside the gene matches: 9. The germline gives CDR1 MGHRA, CDR2 YSYEKL. The CDR3 nucleotides read TGCGCCAGCAGCCTCACGGGGACAGGGGAGGGCTATGGCTACACCTTC. Translating gives CASSLTGTGEGYGYTF.